This T cell receptor beta chain was identified during a study of blood T cells in healthy people across ages. Study-wide context: Using template switching, researchers captured about one barcoded beta molecule for each two T cells.

Every donor gave roughly 9.6 milliliters of peripheral blood. This CDR3 has 15 residues. V was trimmed by 6 bases and J by 3 bases, leaving 18 bases between them. CDR1 and CDR2 (germline): MDHEN, SYDVKM. Through a sample-barcoded 5' primer and a J-beta primer mix, a second PCR was run for 7 to 11 cycles. Each CDR3 protein gets one entry after TCRdb re-called the 5' RACE reads with MiXCR. The sample carries about a million distinct CDR3 sequences, roughly 50% recorded once. Study conclusions and caveats: More naive CD4+ cells and higher diversity were found in long-lived than in aged donors.

With regard to this clonotype: Its antigen is currently unknown.

The receptor was derived from a woman aged 55-70 years in good health. Sequencing was performed on blood. The gene calls are TRBV28 and TRBJ2-7; no clear D gene. The CDR3 nucleotides are TGTGCCAGCAGGCCCGGAAGTGGTGAGAACTACGAGCAGTACTTC. As protein: CASRPGSGENYEQYF.